The clone carrying this TCR beta chain was recorded a few times. Its cognate antigen is unknown. Whereas donors were nominally healthy upon sampling, unrecorded immune exposures were probable. PCR primers comprised 60 Vbeta and 13 Jbeta primers. The method was immunoSEQ multiplex PCR; TCRdb's version includes in-frame clones alone and lacks a portion of them. This table holds under 200,000 clones, 79% found once. The data belong to a study of cytomegalovirus exposure and HLA in healthy donors. Study-wide points: High sensitivity and specificity were reportedly achieved when the classifier diagnosed cytomegalovirus status. With later analysis, a missense DCLRE1C variant became linked to TCR beta V- and J-gene trimming.

The V gene's germline CDR1 is MNHNY and CDR2 SVGAGI (reference sequence). Losses at the gene ends were 2 bases for V and 7 bases for J; bases not matched to a gene: 12. This CDR3 region has 16 residues. Material: PBMCs. The gene calls are TRBV6-6 and TRBJ2-7, with TRBD1 identical over 9 bases. The TCR originated in a middle-aged woman in good health and CMV-seronegative. The CDR3 protein is CASSYRVVGQGEEQYF. CDR3 bases: TGTGCCAGCAGTTACCGGGTGGTGGGACAGGGCGAAGAGCAGTACTTC.